This TCR beta chain stems from a study of STAT5B mutations in CD4+ large granular lymphocyte leukemia. This clone was counted a few times. Bead-separated CD4+, CD4+CD8+, CD57+ or CD56+ fractions, or PBMC, were used. After removal of 6 bases from V and 4 bases from J, the junction contained 7 bases not matched to a gene. The CDR3 runs 14 residues. From germline, CDR1 is MGHRA and CDR2 YSYEKL. Authors' methods: Lowest detectable productive clonotype frequency was 2.59 x 10-5. The table came from immunoSEQ multiplex PCR; TCRdb's copy has only in-frame clones and leaves some out. That table gives V, J and clone size, and the DNA gave D and trimming. The data contain about 10,000 clones, roughly 80% of them singletons.

This receptor was taken from a man in his fifties or sixties with CD4+ T-cell large granular lymphocyte leukemia. The chain carries TRBV4-1 and TRBJ1-1; 8 bases align to TRBD1. Sequencing was carried out using PBMCs. CDR3 DNA: TGCGCCAGCAGTTTCCAGGGGGCCGGCACTGAAGCTTTCTTT. This translates into CASSFQGAGTEAFF.